This T cell receptor beta chain comes out of a study of blood T cell repertoires in COVID-19. Study information: Sources were T cells, B-cell-depleted T cells, or PBMCs; the material itself was cDNA or gDNA.

In the authors' methods: Reference gene primer amplification gave nucleated cell count estimates. Clones were sequenced by immunoSEQ multiplex PCR, and TCRdb holds only the in-frame ones, with some missing. That table furnishes V, J and clone size, whereas the DNA furnished D and trimming. The sample includes 330,000 or so clones, 87% of them seen just once. The CDR3 is made up of 15 amino acids. In germline, CDR1 is LNHDA, CDR2 SQIVND (reference sequence). V lost 5 bases and J lost 8; bases outside the gene matches: 9. This sequence joins TRBV19 and TRBJ1-2, with 12 bases matching TRBD1. The TCR originated in a man in his thirties or forties with COVID-19, enrolled during active disease. Input material: peripheral blood. CDR3 DNA sequence: TGTGCCAGTAGTGCGTCCGGGACAGGGGGCTCGGGCTACACCTTC. It is translated as CASSASGTGGSGYTF.